The 17 T cell receptor beta chains listed next were all sequenced from one sample in a study of blood T cell repertoires in COVID-19. The table came from immunoSEQ multiplex PCR; TCRdb's copy has only in-frame clones and leaves some out. The data contain under 400,000 clones, roughly 90% of them singletons. The sequenced material came from peripheral blood. The receptors come from a woman aged 60-70 years with COVID-19, enrolled during active disease.

The chain links TRBV6-5 to TRBJ2-2; no clear D gene. This CDR3 comprises 12 residues. The germline V gene encodes CDR1 MNHEY and CDR2 SVGAGI. V lost 5 bases and J lost 7, with 8 bases in between. Written as DNA, the CDR3 is TGTGCCAGCAGTAGACTTCTCGGGGAGCTGTTTTTT. It is translated as CASSRLLGELFF.

A note on this clone: The junction does not match germline at one end; this may be a read error. The chain is built from TRBV25-1 and TRBJ1-2, with D perhaps matching TRBD1 (6 bases). Germline CDR1 MGHDK, CDR2 SYGVNS. There are 13 residues in the CDR3. CDR3 in amino acids: CASSGFGGGGSAF. The CDR3, as DNA: TGTGCCAGCAGTGGGTTCGGGGGGGGCGGCTCAGCCTTC.

The chain combines TRBV6-6 with TRBJ1-1; weak D call: TRBD1 (6 bases). CDR1 MNHNY and CDR2 SVGAGI come from the germline V gene (reference sequence). V was cut by 6 bases and J by 5 bases, with 19 bases left in between. CDR3 length equals 15 residues. The CDR3 DNA follows: TGTGCCAGCAGCCCCTCCCACACAGGGAGTACTGAAGCTTTCTTT. Protein: CASSPSHTGSTEAFF.

The chain joins TRBV5-4 to TRBJ2-1; 8 nucleotides match TRBD1. CDR3 length: 19 residues. Germline values: CDR1 SGHNT, CDR2 YYREEE (reference sequence). J was trimmed by 0 bases and V by 4 bases; bases with no gene match: 15. The chain's CDR3 is CASSIGNPVGQGSYNEQFF. CDR3 DNA: TGTGCCAGCAGCATCGGAAACCCGGTCGGACAGGGCTCCTACAATGAGCAGTTCTTC.

Here the CDR3 reads CASSHRDSQQFF. In nucleotides, the CDR3 is TGTGCCAGCAGTCACCGGGACTCTCAGCAGTTCTTC. This sequence joins TRBV6-6 and TRBJ2-1; D possibly corresponds to TRBD2 (6 bases). Deletions cut 5 bases from V and 11 bases from J, with 13 bases between. This CDR3 has 12 residues. CDR1 MNHNY and CDR2 SVGAGI come from the germline V gene (reference sequence).

J is TRBJ1-6 and V is TRBV28, with D hard to call. There are 13 residues in the CDR3. The germline CDR1 and CDR2 sequences are MDHEN and SYDVKM. V dropped 3 bases and J dropped 8 bases, with 8 bases sitting between them. CDR3 amino acids: CASSFVGDSPLHF. DNA for the CDR3: TGTGCCAGCAGTTTCGTCGGGGATTCACCCCTCCACTTT.

This chain uses TRBV5-1 with TRBJ2-7; possible D gene TRBD1, 5 bases. The CDR3 contains 14 residues. CDR1 is SGHRS and CDR2 is YFSETQ in the germline V gene. The V and J ends lost 0 bases and 6 bases respectively, with 13 bases between them. CDR3 protein: CASSLVQETGEQYF. The CDR3 coding sequence is TGCGCCAGCAGCTTGGTACAGGAGACGGGCGAGCAGTACTTC.

V usage is TRBV11-2 and J usage is TRBJ2-1; 11 positions match TRBD2. V gave up 4 bases and J gave up 6 bases; unmatched junction bases: 8. The CDR3 consists of 16 residues. Germline loops: CDR1 SGHAT, CDR2 FQNNGV. The CDR3, as DNA: TGTGCCAGCAGCTCTAGTAGCGGGGGGGGCCTCAATGAGCAGTTCTTC. As protein: CASSSSSGGGLNEQFF.

The genes are TRBV27 and TRBJ1-1; 7 nucleotides line up with TRBD1. V was pared by 5 bases and J by 0 bases, with 12 bases of the junction left unmatched. Germline loops: CDR1 MNHEY, CDR2 SMNVEV (reference sequence). CDR3 length equals 17 residues. DNA of the CDR3: TGTGCCAGCAGTCCGACCCCGCGACAGGGAATGAACACTGAAGCTTTCTTT. As protein: CASSPTPRQGMNTEAFF.

The chain recombines TRBV4-1 with TRBJ1-5; no clear D gene. V was cut by 0 bases and J by 4 bases, with 10 bases left in between. This CDR3 has 15 residues. The germline V gene encodes CDR1 MGHRA and CDR2 YSYEKL. The CDR3 loop reads CASSQDTSANQPQHF. The DNA for the CDR3 is TGCGCCAGCAGCCAAGATACGAGTGCAAATCAGCCCCAGCATTTT.

The rearrangement uses TRBV12-5 and TRBJ1-3; 7 bases are a match to TRBD1. CDR1 is LGHNT and CDR2 is FRNRAP in the germline V gene. J was trimmed by 2 bases and V by 5 bases; bases with no gene match: 3. The CDR3 sequence is 14 residues long. The CDR3 nucleotides read TGTGCTAGTGGTCCGGGGACAGCTGGAAACACCATATATTTT. Translating it yields CASGPGTAGNTIYF.

This chain links TRBV11-3 with TRBJ2-1; 9 bases align to TRBD2. CDR1 and CDR2 from the germline V gene are SGHNT and YENEEA. J lost 8 bases, V lost 0 bases, and 5 bases had no gene match. The CDR3 is 15 amino acids. CDR3 nucleotides: TGTGCCAGCAGCTTAGAAGGGCAGCGGGGGGATGAGCAGTTCTTC. This gives the protein CASSLEGQRGDEQFF.

The rearrangement links TRBV6-5 to TRBJ1-5; D not certain. This CDR3 is built from 12 residues. CDR1 MNHEY and CDR2 SVGAGI come from the germline V gene. V lost 6 bases and J lost 4, with 7 bases in between. The CDR3 nucleotides are TGTGCCAGCAGGGGCGTTAATCAGCCCCAGCATTTT. This gives the protein CASRGVNQPQHF.

The chain couples TRBV5-1 to TRBJ1-1; 8 nucleotides match TRBD1. Looked up from germline, CDR1 is SGHRS and CDR2 is YFSETQ. J lost 1 base, V lost 5 bases, and 4 bases had no gene match. This CDR3 spans 14 amino acids. The CDR3 reads CASRSGTGNTEAFF. The CDR3 coding sequence is TGCGCCAGCAGGTCCGGGACAGGGAACACTGAAGCTTTCTTT.

CDR3 in DNA: TGTGCCAGCAGCGTAGGTGTTAGCCCCCAAGAGACCCAGTACTTC. Translation gives CASSVGVSPQETQYF. The chain links TRBV9 to TRBJ2-5, with D hard to call. Germline CDR1 reads SGDLS; CDR2 reads YYNGEE. This CDR3 is 15 amino acids long. Trimming stripped 0 bases from V and 1 base from J, with 10 bases between.

This chain uses TRBV15 with TRBJ1-2, with 8 bases lining up with TRBD1. The CDR3 is 16 amino acids. CDR1 is LNHNV and CDR2 is YYDKDF in the germline V gene (reference sequence). Trimming at V came to 5 bases and at J to 3 bases, leaving 11 bases not matched to a gene. The CDR3 nucleotides read TGTGCCACCAGCGTAAACCCCGGGACAGGTTACTATGGCTACACCTTC. Amino acids: CATSVNPGTGYYGYTF. The variable domain in full, with the rest retrieved from reference TRBV15 and TRBJ1-2, is DAMVIQNPRYQVTQFGKPVTLSCSQTLNHNVMYWYQQKSSQAPKLLFHYYDKDFNNEADTPDNFQSRRPNTSFCFLDIRSPGLGDTAMYLCATSVNPGTGYYGYTFGSGTRLTVV.

To note about this clone: This same CDR3 is encoded by further DNA sequences in the sample. The J gene is TRBJ2-2, the V gene TRBV5-1; 9 positions agree with TRBD2. Trimming cost V 4 bases and J 0 bases; bases outside gene matches: 1. The germline V gene encodes CDR1 SGHRS and CDR2 YFSETQ. The CDR3 runs to 15 residues. CDR3 nucleotides: TGCGCCAGCAGCCTAGCGGGGCCGAACACCGGGGAGCTGTTTTTT. It yields the protein CASSLAGPNTGELFF. The full variable domain, rest sourced from reference TRBV5-1 and TRBJ2-2, is KAGVTQTPRYLIKTRGQQVTLSCSPISGHRSVSWYQQTPGQGLQFLFEYFSETQRNKGNFPGRFSGRQFSNSRSEMNVSTLELGDSALYLCASSLAGPNTGELFFGEGSRLTVL.